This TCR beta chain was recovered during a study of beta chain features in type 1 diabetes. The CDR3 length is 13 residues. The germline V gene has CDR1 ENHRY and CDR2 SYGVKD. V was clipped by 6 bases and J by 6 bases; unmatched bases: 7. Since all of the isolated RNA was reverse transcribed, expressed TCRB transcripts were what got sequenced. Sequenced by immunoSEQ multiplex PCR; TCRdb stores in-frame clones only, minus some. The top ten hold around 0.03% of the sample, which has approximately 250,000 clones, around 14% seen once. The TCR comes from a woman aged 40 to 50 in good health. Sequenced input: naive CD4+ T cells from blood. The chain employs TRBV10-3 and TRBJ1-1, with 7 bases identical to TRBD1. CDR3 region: CAISDRDWAEAFF. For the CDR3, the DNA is TGTGCCATCAGCGACAGGGACTGGGCTGAAGCTTTCTTT.